This T cell receptor beta chain came from a study of identifying expanded T cells in peripheral blood. TCRdb's copy holds only in-frame clones and misses some; the assay was immunoSEQ multiplex PCR. The sample carries about 90,000 clones, approximately 83% recorded once. The germline V gene has CDR1 SNHLY and CDR2 FYNNEI. Trimming shortened V by 5 bases and J by 3 bases, and 14 bases separated the two germline ends. This CDR3 is built from 15 residues. The chain combines TRBV2 with TRBJ1-5; maybe TRBD1 (6 bases). The sequencing sample was made of blood. The sequence was obtained from a person aged 18-70 years in good health. The CDR3 loop is CASSSQGAPNQPQHF. The CDR3 DNA reads as TGTGCCAGCAGTTCACAGGGAGCCCCCAATCAGCCCCAGCATTTT. Variable domain in full (rest from reference TRBV2 and TRBJ1-5): EPEVTQTPSHQVTQMGQEVILRCVPISNHLYFYWYRQILGQKVEFLVSFYNNEISEKSEIFDDQFSVERPDGSNFTLKIRSTKLEDSAMYFCASSSQGAPNQPQHFGDGTRLSIL.